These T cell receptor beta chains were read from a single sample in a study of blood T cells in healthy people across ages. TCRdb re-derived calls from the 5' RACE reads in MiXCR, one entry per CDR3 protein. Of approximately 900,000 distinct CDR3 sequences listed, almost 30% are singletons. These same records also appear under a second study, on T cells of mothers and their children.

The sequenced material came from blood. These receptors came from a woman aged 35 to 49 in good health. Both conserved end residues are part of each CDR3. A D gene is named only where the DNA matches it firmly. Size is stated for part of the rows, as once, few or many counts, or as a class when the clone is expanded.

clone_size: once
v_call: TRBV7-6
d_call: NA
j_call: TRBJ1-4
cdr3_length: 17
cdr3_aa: CASSLGQGTPTNEKLFF
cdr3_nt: TGTGCCAGCAGCTTAGGGCAGGGGACGCCGACTAATGAAAAACTGTTTTTT

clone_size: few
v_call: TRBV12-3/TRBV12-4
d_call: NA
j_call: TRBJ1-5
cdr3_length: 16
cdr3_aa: CASSTSPGDSNQPQHF
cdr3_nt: TGTGCCAGCAGTACCTCCCCGGGAGATAGCAATCAGCCCCAGCATTTT

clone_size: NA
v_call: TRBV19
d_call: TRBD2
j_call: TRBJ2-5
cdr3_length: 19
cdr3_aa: CASSKTALRTSGYKETQYF
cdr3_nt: TGTGCCAGTAGCAAAACGGCCTTAAGGACTAGCGGATATAAAGAGACCCAGTACTTC

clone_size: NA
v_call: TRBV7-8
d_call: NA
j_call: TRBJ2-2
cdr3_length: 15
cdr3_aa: CASNPQGTNTGELFF
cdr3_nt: TGTGCCAGCAACCCACAGGGTACGAACACCGGGGAGCTGTTTTTT

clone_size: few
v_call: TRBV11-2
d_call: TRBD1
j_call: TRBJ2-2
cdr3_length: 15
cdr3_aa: CASSLGQGAFGELFF
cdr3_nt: TGTGCCAGCAGCTTAGGACAGGGGGCTTTCGGGGAGCTGTTTTTT

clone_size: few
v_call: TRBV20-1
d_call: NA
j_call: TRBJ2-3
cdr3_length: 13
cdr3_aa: CSAIEWGTDTQYF
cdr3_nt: TGCAGTGCCATAGAGTGGGGCACAGATACGCAGTATTTT

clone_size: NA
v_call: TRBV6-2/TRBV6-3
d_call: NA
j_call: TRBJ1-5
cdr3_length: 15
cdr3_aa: CASRWAGASNQPQHF
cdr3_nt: TGTGCCAGCAGGTGGGCAGGGGCGAGCAATCAGCCCCAGCATTTT

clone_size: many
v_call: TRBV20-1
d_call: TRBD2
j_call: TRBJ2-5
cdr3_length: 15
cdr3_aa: CSAKKRGGGQETQYF
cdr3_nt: TGCAGTGCGAAGAAGCGGGGGGGCGGCCAAGAGACCCAGTACTTC

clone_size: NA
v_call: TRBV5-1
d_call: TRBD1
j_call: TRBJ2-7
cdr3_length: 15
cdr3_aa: CASSLDRGTRNEQYF
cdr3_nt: TGCGCCAGCAGCCTAGACAGGGGGACCCGAAACGAGCAGTACTTC

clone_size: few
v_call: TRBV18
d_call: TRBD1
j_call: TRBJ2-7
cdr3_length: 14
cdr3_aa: CASSPKGASYEQYF
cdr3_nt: TGTGCCAGCTCACCTAAGGGGGCCTCCTACGAGCAGTACTTC

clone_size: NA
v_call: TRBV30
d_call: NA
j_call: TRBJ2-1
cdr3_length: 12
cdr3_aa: CARGGGYNEQFF
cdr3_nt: TGTGCCCGGGGTGGGGGATACAATGAGCAGTTCTTC

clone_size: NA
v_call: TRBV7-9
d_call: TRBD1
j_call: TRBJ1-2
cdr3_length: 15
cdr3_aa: CASSNYRDRGAGYTF
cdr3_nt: TGTGCCAGCAGCAATTACCGGGACAGGGGGGCTGGCTACACCTTC

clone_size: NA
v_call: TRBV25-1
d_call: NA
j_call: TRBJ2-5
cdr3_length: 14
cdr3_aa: CASSLDNIQETQYF
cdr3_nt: TGTGCCAGCAGCCTGGACAACATTCAAGAGACCCAGTACTTC

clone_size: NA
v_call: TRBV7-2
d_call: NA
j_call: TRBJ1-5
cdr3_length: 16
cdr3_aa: CASSLAGYFSNQPQHF
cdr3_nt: TGTGCCAGCAGCTTAGCAGGGTATTTTAGCAATCAGCCCCAGCATTTT

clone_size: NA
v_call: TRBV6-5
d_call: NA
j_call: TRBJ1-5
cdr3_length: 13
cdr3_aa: CASSYNRDQPQHF
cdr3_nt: TGTGCCAGCAGTTACAACAGGGATCAGCCCCAGCATTTT

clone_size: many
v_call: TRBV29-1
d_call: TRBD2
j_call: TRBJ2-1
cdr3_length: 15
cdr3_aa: CSGGLAGGRVNEQFF
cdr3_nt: TGCAGCGGGGGACTAGCGGGGGGACGCGTCAATGAGCAGTTCTTC

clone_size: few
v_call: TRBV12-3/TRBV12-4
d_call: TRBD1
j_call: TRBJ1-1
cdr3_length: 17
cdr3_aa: CASSPVPAGTGGTEAFF
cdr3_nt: TGTGCCAGCAGTCCAGTCCCCGCCGGGACAGGGGGCACTGAAGCTTTCTTT

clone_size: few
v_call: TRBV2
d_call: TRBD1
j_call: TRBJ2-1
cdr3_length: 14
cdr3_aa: CAGIRDRAYNEQFF
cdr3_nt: TGTGCCGGCATCCGGGACAGGGCCTACAATGAGCAGTTCTTC

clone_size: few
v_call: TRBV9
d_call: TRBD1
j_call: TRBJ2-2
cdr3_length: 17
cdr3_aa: CASSVHWDRPNTGELFF
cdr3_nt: TGTGCCAGCAGCGTCCACTGGGACAGGCCGAACACCGGGGAGCTGTTTTTT

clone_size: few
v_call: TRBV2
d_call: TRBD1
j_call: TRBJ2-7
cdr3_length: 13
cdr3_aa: CASRGDGQAEQYF
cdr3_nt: TGTGCCAGCAGGGGAGACGGACAGGCCGAGCAGTACTTC

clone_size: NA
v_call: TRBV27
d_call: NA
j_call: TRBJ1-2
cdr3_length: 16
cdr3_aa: CASGRYLAGTNYGYTF
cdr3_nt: TGTGCCAGCGGAAGGTACCTAGCGGGTACTAACTATGGCTACACCTTC

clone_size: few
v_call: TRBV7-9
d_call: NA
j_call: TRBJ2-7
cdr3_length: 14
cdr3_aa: CASSLVGSPNEQYF
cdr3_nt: TGTGCCAGCAGCTTAGTAGGGTCCCCCAACGAGCAGTACTTC

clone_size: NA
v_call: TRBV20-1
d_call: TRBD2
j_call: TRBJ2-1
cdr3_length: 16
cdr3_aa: CSARQGTGLAYNEQFF
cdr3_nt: TGCAGTGCTAGACAGGGGACGGGACTAGCCTACAATGAGCAGTTCTTC

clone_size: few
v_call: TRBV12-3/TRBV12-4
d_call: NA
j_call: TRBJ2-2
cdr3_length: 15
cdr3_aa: CASTLGGSVTGELFF
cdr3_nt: TGTGCCAGCACCCTTGGGGGATCCGTTACCGGGGAGCTGTTTTTT

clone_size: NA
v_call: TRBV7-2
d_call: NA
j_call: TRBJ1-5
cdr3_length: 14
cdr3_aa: CASSPLTFNQPQHF
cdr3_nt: TGTGCCAGCAGCCCGTTAACGTTCAATCAGCCCCAGCATTTT

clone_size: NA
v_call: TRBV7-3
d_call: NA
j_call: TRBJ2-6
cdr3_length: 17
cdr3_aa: CASSPDTRLGGANVLTF
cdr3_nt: TGTGCCAGCAGCCCGGACACACGCTTGGGGGGGGCCAACGTCCTGACTTTC

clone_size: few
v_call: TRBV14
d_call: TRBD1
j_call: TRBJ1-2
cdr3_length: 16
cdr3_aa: CASSQGDRGLRYGYTF
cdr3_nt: TGTGCCAGCAGCCAGGGGGACAGGGGGCTGCGCTATGGCTACACCTTC

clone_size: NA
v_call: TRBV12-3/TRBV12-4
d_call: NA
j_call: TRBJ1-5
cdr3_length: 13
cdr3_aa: CASSLAANQPQHF
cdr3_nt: TGTGCCAGCAGTTTAGCGGCCAATCAGCCCCAGCATTTT

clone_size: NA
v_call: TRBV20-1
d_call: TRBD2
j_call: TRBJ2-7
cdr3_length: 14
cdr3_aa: CSAHRLAGIYEQYF
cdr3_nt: TGCAGTGCTCATAGACTAGCGGGGATCTACGAGCAGTACTTC

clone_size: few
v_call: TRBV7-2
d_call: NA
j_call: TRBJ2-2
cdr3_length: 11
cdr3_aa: CASSLPGELFF
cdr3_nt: TGTGCCAGCAGCTTGCCCGGGGAGCTGTTTTTT

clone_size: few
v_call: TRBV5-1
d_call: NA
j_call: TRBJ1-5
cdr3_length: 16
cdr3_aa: CASSLGGQSFNQPQHF
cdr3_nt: TGCGCCAGCAGCTTGGGAGGACAGAGCTTCAATCAGCCCCAGCATTTT

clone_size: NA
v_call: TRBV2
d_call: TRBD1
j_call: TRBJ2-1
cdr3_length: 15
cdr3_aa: CASSDRDRGLVEQFF
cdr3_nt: TGTGCCAGCAGCGACCGGGACAGGGGGCTTGTTGAGCAGTTCTTC

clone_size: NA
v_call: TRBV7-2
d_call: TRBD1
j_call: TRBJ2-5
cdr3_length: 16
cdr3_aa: CASSLTWGQVGETQYF
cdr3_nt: TGTGCCAGCAGCCTAACATGGGGACAGGTGGGAGAGACCCAGTACTTC

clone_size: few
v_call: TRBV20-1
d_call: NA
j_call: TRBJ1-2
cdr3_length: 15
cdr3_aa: CSARVSGWGAYGYTF
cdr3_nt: TGCAGTGCTAGAGTATCAGGGTGGGGGGCCTATGGCTACACCTTC

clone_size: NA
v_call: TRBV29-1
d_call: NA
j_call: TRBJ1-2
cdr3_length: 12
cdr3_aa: CSVTRGNYGYTF
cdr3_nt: TGCAGCGTGACGAGGGGTAACTATGGCTACACCTTC

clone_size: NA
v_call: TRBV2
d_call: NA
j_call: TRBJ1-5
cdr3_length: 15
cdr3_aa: CASSERLRGNQPQHF
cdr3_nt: TGTGCCAGCAGTGAAAGGCTGAGGGGCAATCAGCCCCAGCATTTT